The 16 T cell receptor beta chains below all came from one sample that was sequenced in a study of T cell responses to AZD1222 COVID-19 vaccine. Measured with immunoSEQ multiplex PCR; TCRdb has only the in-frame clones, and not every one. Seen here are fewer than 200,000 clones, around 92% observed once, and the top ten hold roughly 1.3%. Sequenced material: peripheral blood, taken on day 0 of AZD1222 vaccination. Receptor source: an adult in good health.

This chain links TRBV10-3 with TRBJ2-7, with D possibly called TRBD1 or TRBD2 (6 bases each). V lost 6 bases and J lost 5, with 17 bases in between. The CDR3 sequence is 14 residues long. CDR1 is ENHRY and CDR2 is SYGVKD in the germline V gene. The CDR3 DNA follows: TGTGCCATCAGGCGGGACACCTGGGAGGACGAGCAGTACTTC. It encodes CAIRRDTWEDEQYF.

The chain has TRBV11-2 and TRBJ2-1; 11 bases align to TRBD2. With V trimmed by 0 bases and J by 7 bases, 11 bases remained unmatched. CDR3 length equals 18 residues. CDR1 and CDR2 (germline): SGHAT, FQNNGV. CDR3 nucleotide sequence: TGTGCCAGCAGCTTAGAACACTCACTAGCGGGGGCCGGGAATGAGCAGTTCTTC. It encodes CASSLEHSLAGAGNEQFF.

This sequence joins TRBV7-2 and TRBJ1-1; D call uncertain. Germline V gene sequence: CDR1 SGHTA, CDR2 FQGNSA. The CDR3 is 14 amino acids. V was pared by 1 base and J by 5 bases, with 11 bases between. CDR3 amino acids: CASSLVWMGTEAFF. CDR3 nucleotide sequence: TGTGCCAGCAGCTTAGTATGGATGGGGACTGAAGCTTTCTTT.

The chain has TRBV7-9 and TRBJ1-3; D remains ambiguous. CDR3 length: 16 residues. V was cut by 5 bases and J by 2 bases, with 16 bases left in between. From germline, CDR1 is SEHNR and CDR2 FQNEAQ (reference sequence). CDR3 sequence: CASSPSTPSAGNTIYF. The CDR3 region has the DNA TGTGCCAGCAGCCCCTCGACACCGTCGGCTGGAAACACCATATATTTT.

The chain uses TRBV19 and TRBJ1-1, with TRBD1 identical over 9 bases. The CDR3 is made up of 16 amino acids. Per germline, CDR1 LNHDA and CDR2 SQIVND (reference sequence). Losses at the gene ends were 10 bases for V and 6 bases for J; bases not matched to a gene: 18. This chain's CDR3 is CATTLGGGQGFAEAFF. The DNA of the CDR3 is TGTGCCACCACTCTCGGGGGGGGACAGGGTTTCGCTGAAGCTTTCTTT.

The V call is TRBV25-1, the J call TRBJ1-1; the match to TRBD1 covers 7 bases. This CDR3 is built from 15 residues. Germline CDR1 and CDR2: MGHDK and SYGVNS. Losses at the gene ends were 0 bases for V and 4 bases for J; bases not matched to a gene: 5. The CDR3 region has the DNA TGTGCCAGCAGTGAATATGGAGGGGGCGCCACTGAAGCTTTCTTT. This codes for CASSEYGGGATEAFF.

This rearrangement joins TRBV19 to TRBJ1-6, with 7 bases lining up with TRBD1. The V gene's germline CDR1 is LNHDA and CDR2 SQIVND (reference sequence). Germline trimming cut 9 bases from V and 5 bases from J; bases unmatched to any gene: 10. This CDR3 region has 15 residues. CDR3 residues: CASLGGDSHNSPLHF. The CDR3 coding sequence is TGTGCCAGCTTAGGGGGCGACTCTCATAATTCACCCCTCCACTTT. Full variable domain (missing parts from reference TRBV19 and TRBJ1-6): DGGITQSPKYLFRKEGQNVTLSCEQNLNHDAMYWYRQDPGQGLRLIYYSQIVNDFQKGDIAEGYSVSREKKESFPLTVTSAQKNPTAFYLCASLGGDSHNSPLHFGNGTRLTVT.

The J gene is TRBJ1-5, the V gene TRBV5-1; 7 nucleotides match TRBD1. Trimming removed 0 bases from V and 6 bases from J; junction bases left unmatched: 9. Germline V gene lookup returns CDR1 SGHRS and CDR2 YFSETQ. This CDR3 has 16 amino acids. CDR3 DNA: TGCGCCAGCAGCTTGGATGGGACAGTTCTTGGTCAGCCCCAGCATTTT. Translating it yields CASSLDGTVLGQPQHF.

This CDR3 is CASSTLNEQFF. The CDR3 nucleotides are TGTGCCAGTAGTACCCTGAATGAGCAGTTCTTC. The chain recombines TRBV19 with TRBJ2-1; D remains ambiguous. Germline assignment: CDR1 LNHDA and CDR2 SQIVND (reference sequence). Trimming took off 4 bases at V and 7 bases at J, with 5 bases between the two ends. The CDR3 spans 11 residues.

Here the CDR3 reads CASSLRQNYGYTF. The CDR3 DNA is TGTGCCAGCAGTTTGCGACAGAACTATGGCTACACCTTC. The chain carries TRBV6-2 or TRBV6-3 and TRBJ1-2, with D perhaps TRBD1 (5 bases). The germline V gene has CDR1 MNHEY and CDR2 SVGEGT. V was clipped by 4 bases and J by 2 bases, with 8 bases between them. The CDR3 has 13 residues.

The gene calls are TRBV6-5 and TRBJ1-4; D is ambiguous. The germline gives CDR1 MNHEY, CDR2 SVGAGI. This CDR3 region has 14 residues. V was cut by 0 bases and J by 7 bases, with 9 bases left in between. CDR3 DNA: TGTGCCAGCAGTTACTCCATTACGGGTGAAAAACTGTTTTTT. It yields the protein CASSYSITGEKLFF.

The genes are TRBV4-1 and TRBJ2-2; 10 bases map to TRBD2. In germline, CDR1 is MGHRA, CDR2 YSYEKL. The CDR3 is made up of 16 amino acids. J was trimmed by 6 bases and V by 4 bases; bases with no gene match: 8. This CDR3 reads CASSPQERGGPGELFF. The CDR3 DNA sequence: TGCGCCAGCAGCCCACAGGAGCGGGGGGGCCCCGGGGAGCTGTTTTTT.

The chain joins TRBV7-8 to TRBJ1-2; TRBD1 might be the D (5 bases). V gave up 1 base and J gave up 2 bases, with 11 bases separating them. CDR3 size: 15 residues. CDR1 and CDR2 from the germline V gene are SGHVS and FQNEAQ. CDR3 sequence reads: CASSLEAGPNYGYTF. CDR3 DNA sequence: TGTGCCAGCAGCTTAGAAGCAGGGCCAAACTATGGCTACACCTTC.

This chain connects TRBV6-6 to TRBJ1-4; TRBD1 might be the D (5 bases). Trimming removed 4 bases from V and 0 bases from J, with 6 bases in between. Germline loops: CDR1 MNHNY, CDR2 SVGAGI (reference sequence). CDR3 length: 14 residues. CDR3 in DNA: TGTGCCAGCAGTTCAGGGTCAACTAATGAAAAACTGTTTTTT. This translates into CASSSGSTNEKLFF.

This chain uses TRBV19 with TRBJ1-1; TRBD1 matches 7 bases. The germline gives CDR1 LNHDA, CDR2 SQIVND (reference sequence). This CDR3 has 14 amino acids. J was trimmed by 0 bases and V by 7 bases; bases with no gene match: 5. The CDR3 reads CASNWGQMNTEAFF. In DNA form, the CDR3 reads TGTGCCAGTAATTGGGGACAGATGAACACTGAAGCTTTCTTT.

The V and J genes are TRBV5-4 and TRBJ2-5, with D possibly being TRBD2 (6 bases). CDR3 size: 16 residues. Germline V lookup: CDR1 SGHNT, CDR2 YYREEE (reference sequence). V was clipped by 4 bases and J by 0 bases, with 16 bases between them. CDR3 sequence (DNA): TGTGCCAGCAGCCGCCAGGGACTTTTGAACCAAGAGACCCAGTACTTC. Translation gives CASSRQGLLNQETQYF. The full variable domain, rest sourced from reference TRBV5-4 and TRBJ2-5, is ETGVTQSPTHLIKTRGQQVTLRCSSQSGHNTVSWYQQALGQGPQFIFQYYREEENGRGNFPPRFSGLQFPNYSSELNVNALELDDSALYLCASSRQGLLNQETQYFGPGTRLLVL.